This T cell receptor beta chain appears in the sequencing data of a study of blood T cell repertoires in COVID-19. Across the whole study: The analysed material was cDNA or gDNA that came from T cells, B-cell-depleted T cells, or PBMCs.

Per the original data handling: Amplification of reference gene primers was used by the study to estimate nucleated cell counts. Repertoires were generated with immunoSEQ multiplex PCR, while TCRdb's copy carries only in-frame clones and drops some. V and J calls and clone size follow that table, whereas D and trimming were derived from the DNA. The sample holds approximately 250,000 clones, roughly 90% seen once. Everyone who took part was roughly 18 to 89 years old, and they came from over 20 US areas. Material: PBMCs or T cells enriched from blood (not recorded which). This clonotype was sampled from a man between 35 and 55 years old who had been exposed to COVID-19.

The CDR3 nucleotides read TGTGCCACCAGCAGAGATAGCGACACAATGGCACAGGAGCAGTACTTC. Encoded protein: CATSRDSDTMAQEQYF. The chain carries TRBV15 and TRBJ2-7; TRBD2 might be the D (5 bases). This CDR3 comprises 16 residues. Trimming removed 0 bases at V and 7 bases at J, with 19 bases between. The germline V gene encodes CDR1 LNHNV and CDR2 YYDKDF (reference sequence).